This is a list of T cell receptor beta chains from one sample in a study of blood T cell repertoires in COVID-19. Profiling relied on immunoSEQ multiplex PCR, and the TCRdb table lists in-frame clones only, not all of them. Of approximately 500,000 clones listed, about 89% were seen once; the top ten hold roughly 7.4%. The sequencing sample was made of peripheral blood. These receptors came from a woman aged 45 to 65 with COVID-19, enrolled during active disease. Each CDR3 is given with its conserved first and last residue. D genes are given only for firm matches. Clone size is shown for a subset of rows, as once, few, many or a class of expanded clone.

d_gene: NA
j_gene: TRBJ2-7
abundance: NA
v_gene: TRBV4-2
CDR3nt: TGTGCCAGCAGCCAAGGGGACTGGAGGGACGAGCAGTACTTC
CDR3aa: CASSQGDWRDEQYF

d_gene: NA
j_gene: TRBJ1-2
abundance: once
v_gene: TRBV9
CDR3nt: TGTGCCAGCAGCGTAGGGGGACTCAACTATGGCTACACCTTC
CDR3aa: CASSVGGLNYGYTF

d_gene: TRBD1
j_gene: TRBJ1-2
abundance: NA
v_gene: TRBV5-4
CDR3nt: TGTGCCAGCAGCCCAAAACGTCCGGGACAGGGAACGTCCTTCTATGGCTACACCTTC
CDR3aa: CASSPKRPGQGTSFYGYTF

d_gene: NA
j_gene: TRBJ2-4
abundance: NA
v_gene: TRBV5-1
CDR3nt: TGCGCCAGCAGTCGAGAGGGGGACATTCAGTACTTC
CDR3aa: CASSREGDIQYF

d_gene: NA
j_gene: TRBJ1-2
abundance: NA
v_gene: TRBV2
CDR3nt: TGTGCCAGCAGTCGGGATCGGCAGGGGAACTATGGCTACACCTTC
CDR3aa: CASSRDRQGNYGYTF

d_gene: NA
j_gene: TRBJ2-7
abundance: NA
v_gene: TRBV11-2
CDR3nt: TGTGCCAGCAGCTGGGGCGGTTCCTACGAGCAGTACTTC
CDR3aa: CASSWGGSYEQYF

d_gene: TRBD1
j_gene: TRBJ2-6
abundance: NA
v_gene: TRBV27
CDR3nt: TGTGCCAGCAGTCCCCGACGACAGGGGGGTTCATGGTTCTCTGGGGCCAACGTCCTGACTTTC
CDR3aa: CASSPRRQGGSWFSGANVLTF

d_gene: TRBD1
j_gene: TRBJ2-3
abundance: NA
v_gene: TRBV2
CDR3nt: TGTGCCACCGGGACAGCCTCTAGCACAGATACGCAGTATTTT
CDR3aa: CATGTASSTDTQYF

d_gene: TRBD1
j_gene: TRBJ1-5
abundance: NA
v_gene: TRBV18
CDR3nt: TGTGCCAGCTCCTCGGACAGGGAACTTGGGCCCCAGCATTTT
CDR3aa: CASSSDRELGPQHF

d_gene: TRBD1
j_gene: TRBJ2-7
abundance: NA
v_gene: TRBV10-3
CDR3nt: TGTGCCACTCAATCCCCGGGACAGGGGATGGGGGAGCAGTACTTC
CDR3aa: CATQSPGQGMGEQYF

d_gene: TRBD1
j_gene: TRBJ2-5
abundance: NA
v_gene: TRBV7-3
CDR3nt: TGTGCCAGCAGCTTCCGGGGACAGGTCCAAGAGACCCAGTACTTC
CDR3aa: CASSFRGQVQETQYF

d_gene: TRBD1
j_gene: TRBJ1-2
abundance: NA
v_gene: TRBV6-5
CDR3nt: TGTGCCAGCAGGGACAGGGTTTACTATGGCTACACCTTC
CDR3aa: CASRDRVYYGYTF

d_gene: NA
j_gene: TRBJ2-3
abundance: NA
v_gene: TRBV19
CDR3nt: TGTGCCAGTAGTCTACGTCTTCCTAGCACAGATACGCAGTATTTT
CDR3aa: CASSLRLPSTDTQYF

d_gene: TRBD1
j_gene: TRBJ1-1
abundance: NA
v_gene: TRBV30
CDR3nt: TGTGCCTGGAGTGCTGACAGGGGCAACATGAACACTGAAGCTTTCTTT
CDR3aa: CAWSADRGNMNTEAFF

d_gene: TRBD1
j_gene: TRBJ2-2
abundance: NA
v_gene: TRBV27
CDR3nt: TGTGCCAGCAGTCCGGACAGGGGATACACCGGGGAGCTGTTTTTT
CDR3aa: CASSPDRGYTGELFF

d_gene: TRBD1
j_gene: TRBJ1-1
abundance: NA
v_gene: TRBV29-1
CDR3nt: TGCAGCGTGTGGGACAGAAACACTGAAGCTTTCTTT
CDR3aa: CSVWDRNTEAFF

d_gene: NA
j_gene: TRBJ1-1
abundance: NA
v_gene: TRBV6-4
CDR3nt: TGTGCCAGCAGTGACTCGAGCCGGGGCACTGAAGCTTTCTTT
CDR3aa: CASSDSSRGTEAFF

d_gene: TRBD1
j_gene: TRBJ1-1
abundance: many
v_gene: TRBV3-1/TRBV3-2
CDR3nt: TGTGCCAGCAGCGCGGGGACAGCTATACCTGAAGCTTTCTTT
CDR3aa: CASSAGTAIPEAFF

d_gene: NA
j_gene: TRBJ1-5
abundance: NA
v_gene: TRBV19
CDR3nt: TGTGCCAGTAGTATAGAGAGTTCCAAGCCCCAGCATTTT
CDR3aa: CASSIESSKPQHF

d_gene: NA
j_gene: TRBJ2-1
abundance: NA
v_gene: TRBV4-2
CDR3nt: TGTGCCAGCAGCCAAGAGAGGGACTCCAATGAGCAGTTCTTC
CDR3aa: CASSQERDSNEQFF

d_gene: NA
j_gene: TRBJ2-5
abundance: NA
v_gene: TRBV11-2
CDR3nt: TGTGCCAGCAGGGTACAGGGAGAGGAGACCCAGTACTTC
CDR3aa: CASRVQGEETQYF

d_gene: NA
j_gene: TRBJ1-2
abundance: NA
v_gene: TRBV7-9
CDR3nt: TGTGCCAGCAGCTCACAGAACAGGGCTAACTATGGCTACACCTTC
CDR3aa: CASSSQNRANYGYTF

d_gene: NA
j_gene: TRBJ2-5
abundance: NA
v_gene: TRBV5-4
CDR3nt: TGTGCCAGCAGCGGCGGGTCCCAAGAGACCCAGTACTTC
CDR3aa: CASSGGSQETQYF

d_gene: TRBD1
j_gene: TRBJ1-1
abundance: NA
v_gene: TRBV2
CDR3nt: TGTGCCAGCAGACTACAACGGACAGGGGTCACTGAAGCTTTCTTT
CDR3aa: CASRLQRTGVTEAFF

d_gene: NA
j_gene: TRBJ2-5
abundance: NA
v_gene: TRBV11-1
CDR3nt: TGTGCCAGCAGCCAAAGAGGAGAACAAGAGACCCAGTACTTC
CDR3aa: CASSQRGEQETQYF

d_gene: NA
j_gene: TRBJ2-1
abundance: NA
v_gene: TRBV2
CDR3nt: TGTGCCAGCAGTGAAGGGAGGAGCTCCTACAATGAGCAGTTCTTC
CDR3aa: CASSEGRSSYNEQFF

d_gene: NA
j_gene: TRBJ1-2
abundance: NA
v_gene: TRBV7-9
CDR3nt: TGTGCCAGCAGCTTAGCGACTGCCAGTAGATTGTACACCTTC
CDR3aa: CASSLATASRLYTF

d_gene: TRBD1
j_gene: TRBJ2-1
abundance: NA
v_gene: TRBV5-1
CDR3nt: TGCGCCAGCAGCCAGGGACAGGCCAGCTCCTACAATGAGCAGTTCTTC
CDR3aa: CASSQGQASSYNEQFF

d_gene: NA
j_gene: TRBJ2-7
abundance: NA
v_gene: TRBV6-5
CDR3nt: TGTGCCAGCAGGCGCGGGGTCTCCTACGAGCAGTACTTC
CDR3aa: CASRRGVSYEQYF

d_gene: NA
j_gene: TRBJ1-1
abundance: NA
v_gene: TRBV3-1/TRBV3-2
CDR3nt: TGTGCCAGCAGCCTTATGAACACTGAAGCTTTCTTT
CDR3aa: CASSLMNTEAFF

d_gene: NA
j_gene: TRBJ1-1
abundance: NA
v_gene: TRBV5-1
CDR3nt: TGCGCCAGCAGCTTTGGTAGCACTGAAGCTTTCTTT
CDR3aa: CASSFGSTEAFF

d_gene: TRBD2
j_gene: TRBJ2-7
abundance: NA
v_gene: TRBV6-5
CDR3nt: TGTGCCAGCAGTTCTAGCGGGGGGACCTACGAGCAGTACTTC
CDR3aa: CASSSSGGTYEQYF

d_gene: NA
j_gene: TRBJ2-2
abundance: NA
v_gene: TRBV30
CDR3nt: TGTGCCTGGAGCACGGGGACCGGGGAGCTGTTTTTT
CDR3aa: CAWSTGTGELFF

d_gene: NA
j_gene: TRBJ1-1
abundance: NA
v_gene: TRBV6-6
CDR3nt: TGTGCCAGCAGTTACTCACAGGGTGAAGCTTTCTTT
CDR3aa: CASSYSQGEAFF

d_gene: NA
j_gene: TRBJ2-3
abundance: NA
v_gene: TRBV2
CDR3nt: TGTGCCAGCAGTAGGGGGTTCCCAGATACGCAGTATTTT
CDR3aa: CASSRGFPDTQYF

d_gene: TRBD1
j_gene: TRBJ2-3
abundance: NA
v_gene: TRBV27
CDR3nt: TGTGCCAGCAGTATAAACAGGGGGGATACGCAGTATTTT
CDR3aa: CASSINRGDTQYF

d_gene: NA
j_gene: TRBJ2-7
abundance: NA
v_gene: TRBV5-4
CDR3nt: TGTGCCAGCAGCTTGGGTTCAGGGAGGAACGAGCAGTACTTC
CDR3aa: CASSLGSGRNEQYF

d_gene: NA
j_gene: TRBJ2-2
abundance: NA
v_gene: TRBV18
CDR3nt: TGTGCCAGCTCACCAACGGGACAGAACACCGGGGAGCTGTTTTTT
CDR3aa: CASSPTGQNTGELFF

d_gene: TRBD2
j_gene: TRBJ2-7
abundance: NA
v_gene: TRBV5-5
CDR3nt: TGTGCCAGCAGCTCAATTAGCGGGGGAGTACTTGCGGAGCAGTACTTC
CDR3aa: CASSSISGGVLAEQYF

d_gene: TRBD1
j_gene: TRBJ2-4
abundance: NA
v_gene: TRBV6-6
CDR3nt: TGTGCCAGCAGTTACGAGACAGGGGGTAGCAAAAACATTCAGTACTTC
CDR3aa: CASSYETGGSKNIQYF

d_gene: TRBD2
j_gene: TRBJ2-1
abundance: NA
v_gene: TRBV6-4
CDR3nt: TGTGCCACCCGGAACCGACTAGCGGGAGGATCAAAGGAAAATGAGCAGTTCTTC
CDR3aa: CATRNRLAGGSKENEQFF

d_gene: NA
j_gene: TRBJ1-1
abundance: NA
v_gene: TRBV5-1
CDR3nt: TGCGCCAGCAGCCCCGGTGGGAACACTGAAGCTTTCTTT
CDR3aa: CASSPGGNTEAFF

d_gene: NA
j_gene: TRBJ1-2
abundance: NA
v_gene: TRBV5-6
CDR3nt: TGTGCCAGCAGCTCTTTCTTTCCCCCCTATGGCTACACCTTC
CDR3aa: CASSSFFPPYGYTF